The rows below give T cell receptor beta chains drawn from one sample of a study of shared clonotypes between healthy human individuals. Using immunoSEQ multiplex PCR, the repertoire was profiled, and TCRdb retains in-frame clones only, with some absent. The sample contains fewer than 3 million clones, around 93% of which appear only once. Sequenced material: naive CD4+ T cells from PBMCs. These receptors came from a man younger than 30 in good health. Some clones in this sample may be carry-over from other donors' samples. Both conserved end residues are part of each CDR3. A D gene is named only where the DNA matches it firmly. For some rows the clone size is stated as once, few or many, or as a class when expanded; others skip it.

clone size: .; V gene: TRBV30; D gene: .; J gene: TRBJ1-2; CDR3 DNA: TGTGCCTGGAGTGGTGACAACTATGGCTACACCTTC; CDR3 protein: CAWSGDNYGYTF
clone size: .; V gene: TRBV4-1; D gene: .; J gene: TRBJ2-7; CDR3 DNA: TGCGCCAGCAGCCAAGCTTACCGGGACTCCTACGAGCAGTACTTC; CDR3 protein: CASSQAYRDSYEQYF
clone size: .; V gene: TRBV7-9; D gene: TRBD2; J gene: TRBJ2-7; CDR3 DNA: TGTGCCAGCAGCCCCAGACTAGCGGGAGGGAGCCCATCCTCCTACGAGCAGTACTTC; CDR3 protein: CASSPRLAGGSPSSYEQYF
clone size: .; V gene: TRBV5-1; D gene: .; J gene: TRBJ1-2; CDR3 DNA: TGCGCCAGCAGCCAACCGGGAGAGCCGTTTGGCTACACCTTC; CDR3 protein: CASSQPGEPFGYTF
clone size: .; V gene: TRBV6-1; D gene: TRBD1; J gene: TRBJ1-1; CDR3 DNA: TGTGCCAGCAGTGAGGACAGGGATAGGGCTTTCTTT; CDR3 protein: CASSEDRDRAFF
clone size: few; V gene: TRBV5-4; D gene: .; J gene: TRBJ1-1; CDR3 DNA: TGTGCCAGCAGCTTGAGGCAGGAACTTACTGAAGCTTTCTTT; CDR3 protein: CASSLRQELTEAFF
clone size: .; V gene: TRBV5-6; D gene: .; J gene: TRBJ2-2; CDR3 DNA: TGTGCCAGCAGCTTTGGGGGGCCGAACACCGGGGAGCTGTTTTTT; CDR3 protein: CASSFGGPNTGELFF
clone size: once; V gene: TRBV18; D gene: .; J gene: TRBJ1-2; CDR3 DNA: TGTGCCAGCTCACCACCCGAGGGGCGATCGCTCTATGGCTACACCTTC; CDR3 protein: CASSPPEGRSLYGYTF
clone size: .; V gene: TRBV28; D gene: .; J gene: TRBJ1-5; CDR3 DNA: TGTGCCAGCAGCCGAAGACAGACTGGGGTTCAGCCCCAGCATTTT; CDR3 protein: CASSRRQTGVQPQHF
clone size: .; V gene: TRBV19; D gene: TRBD1; J gene: TRBJ1-2; CDR3 DNA: TGTGCCAGTATCCCCGGGACAGCCCTCTTC; CDR3 protein: CASIPGTALF
clone size: .; V gene: TRBV6-1; D gene: .; J gene: TRBJ1-2; CDR3 DNA: TGTGCCAGCAGTCCAGACTATGGCTACACCTTC; CDR3 protein: CASSPDYGYTF